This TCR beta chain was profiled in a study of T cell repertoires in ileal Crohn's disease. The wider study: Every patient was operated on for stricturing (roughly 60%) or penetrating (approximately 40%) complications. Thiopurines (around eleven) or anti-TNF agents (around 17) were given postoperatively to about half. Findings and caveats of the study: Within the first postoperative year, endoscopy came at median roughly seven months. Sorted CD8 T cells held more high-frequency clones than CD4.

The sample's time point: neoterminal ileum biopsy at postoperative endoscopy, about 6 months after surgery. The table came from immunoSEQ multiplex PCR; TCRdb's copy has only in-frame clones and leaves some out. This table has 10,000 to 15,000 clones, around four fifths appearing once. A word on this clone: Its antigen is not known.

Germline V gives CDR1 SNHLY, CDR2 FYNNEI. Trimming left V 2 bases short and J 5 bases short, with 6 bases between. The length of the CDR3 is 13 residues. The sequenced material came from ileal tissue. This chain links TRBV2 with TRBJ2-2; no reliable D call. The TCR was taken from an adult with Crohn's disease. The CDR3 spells CASSEPPTGELFF. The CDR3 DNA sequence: TGTGCCAGCAGTGAACCCCCAACCGGGGAGCTGTTTTTT. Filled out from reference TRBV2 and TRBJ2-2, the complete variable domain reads EPEVTQTPSHQVTQMGQEVILRCVPISNHLYFYWYRQILGQKVEFLVSFYNNEISEKSEIFDDQFSVERPDGSNFTLKIRSTKLEDSAMYFCASSEPPTGELFFGEGSRLTVL.